The entry below gives a single T cell receptor (beta chain) sequence along with its context. In Seattle, patients joined the study during active infection and were tracked longitudinally. These data belong to a study of blood T cell repertoires in COVID-19. Study context: Donors in the United States, Italy and Spain gave samples during acute or convalescent COVID-19. Sources were T cells, B-cell-depleted T cells, or PBMCs; the material itself was cDNA or gDNA.

Authors' processing steps: By means of reference gene primer amplification, nucleated cell counts were estimated. TCRdb's table, derived via immunoSEQ multiplex PCR, lists solely in-frame clones and lacks some. D and trimming come from the DNA, and the V and J calls and clone size come from that table. The sample includes tens of thousands of clones, over 60% seen only once; the top ten take under 3%. Germline CDR1 SGHNT, CDR2 YYREEE (reference sequence). The CDR3 spans 15 residues. Trimming removed 1 base from V and 2 bases from J, with 12 bases in between. The sequenced sample was peripheral blood. The clonotype comes from a man in his 70s with COVID-19, enrolled during active disease. The chain is built from TRBV5-4 and TRBJ1-2; perhaps TRBD1 as D (5 bases). CDR3 loop: CASSLSGRANYGYTF. The DNA of the CDR3 is TGTGCCAGCAGCTTGAGTGGCAGGGCGAACTATGGCTACACCTTC.